This TCR beta chain was identified in a study of Ad26.COV2.S vaccination and SARS-CoV-2 variants. At the level of the study: The COV1001 Ad26.COV2.S trial arm included the donor.

Assay used: immunoSEQ multiplex PCR; TCRdb lists only in-frame clones, some missing. The profile shows approximately 420,000 clones, more than 75% of them singletons. Study results and limitations: Higher spike-specific TCR breadth was found in vaccine recipients than in placebo recipients. After vaccination, reports described spike-specific CD8+ and CD4+ T cell responses as showing substantial breadth.

Germline-derived CDR1 and CDR2 are SGHVS and FQNEAQ. This CDR3 contains 16 residues. The V and J ends lost 5 bases and 5 bases, in that order; junction bases with no gene match: 9. Points on this clone: The antigen is undetermined.

Treatment denoted: over 15 received Ad26.COV2.S at low or high dose, single or two shots; about 5 received placebo; per-sample allocation not given. Specimens were obtained on day 63 following the first vaccine or placebo injection. The input for sequencing was peripheral blood, taken in a trial of Ad26.COV2.S vaccine versus placebo. The TCR sequence derives from a person between 18 and 65 years old who received the Ad26.COV2.S COVID-19 vaccine or a placebo. The rearrangement links TRBV7-8 to TRBJ1-4; 9 bases match TRBD1. The CDR3 region is CASSPRGGQGNEKLFF. CDR3 in DNA: TGTGCCAGCAGCCCGCGGGGGGGACAGGGAAATGAAAAACTGTTTTTT.